This TCR beta chain was documented in a study of blood T cell repertoires in COVID-19. Study summary: Whether acute or convalescent, the COVID-19 samples came from the United States, Italy and Spain.

Among Cohort 3 donors, those recovered had two negative PCRs, clearance, or symptom resolution. Generated by immunoSEQ multiplex PCR, the TCRdb table keeps only in-frame clones and is missing some. This sample yields about 400,000 clones, of which nearly 90% are seen a single time; 1.7% belongs to the top ten. V trimming: 5 bases; J trimming: 9 bases; junction bases outside the gene matches: 9. Germline V gives CDR1 MDHEN, CDR2 SYDVKM. The CDR3 has 15 amino acids. The sequenced sample consisted of PBMCs or T cells enriched from blood (not recorded which). The chain carries TRBV28 and TRBJ1-6; 8 bases align to TRBD1. The TCR comes from a woman under 40 who had recovered from COVID-19. The CDR3 spells CASSPPGQVGSPLHF. CDR3 bases: TGTGCCAGCAGTCCGCCGGGACAGGTCGGTTCACCCCTCCACTTT.